This T cell receptor (beta chain) was sequenced for a study of T cell repertoires in cytomegalovirus infection. Overall study: From public TCR beta signatures came an indication of both CMV infection and matching HLA type. Broader study findings: There were HLA-C-restricted CMV-specific TCR beta clonotypes dominating the ex vivo response.

CDR1 and CDR2 from the germline V gene are MNHEY and SVGEGT. This CDR3 is built from 16 residues. The trim removed 5 bases at V and 10 bases at J, leaving 12 bases unmatched. A remark on this clonotype: The antigen is unknown.

TCRdb itself ran the reads through MiXCR, one entry per CDR3 protein. The top ten hold under 7% of the sample, which has about 240,000 distinct CDR3 sequences, 6.5% seen once. This receptor was identified in a human donor in good health (CMV status not recorded). Some clones in this sample may be carry-over from other donors' samples. Specimen: PBMCs. The chain has TRBV6-2 or TRBV6-3 and TRBJ1-6; 9 bases line up with TRBD1. The CDR3 nucleotides read TGTGCCAGCAGTGACCCGGGACAGGGATTCGACTCACCCCTCCACTTT. Amino acids: CASSDPGQGFDSPLHF.